Below, 10 T cell receptor beta chains from the same sample are listed, as sequenced in a study of blood T cell repertoires in COVID-19. The protocol was immunoSEQ multiplex PCR, while the TCRdb copy is restricted to in-frame clones and leaves out a portion. Of around 100,000 clones in the sample, approximately 88% were seen once. Sequencing was performed on peripheral blood. The receptors derive from a woman in her sixties or seventies with acute or convalescent COVID-19.

The J gene is TRBJ2-7, the V gene TRBV15, with 8 bases lining up with TRBD1. Germline-derived CDR1 and CDR2 are LNHNV and YYDKDF (reference sequence). The J segment lost 6 bases and the V segment lost 0 bases, leaving 1 base of the junction unmatched. There are 13 residues in the CDR3. The CDR3, as DNA: TGTGCCACCAGCAGAGACAGGGGGCGCGAGCAGTACGTC. Translating gives CATSRDRGREQYV.

The chain uses TRBV24-1 and TRBJ2-6; 9 nucleotides align to TRBD1. Germline V gene data show CDR1 as KGHDR and CDR2 as SFDVKD. The ends lost 4 bases at V and 1 base at J; junction bases unmatched: 7. The CDR3 extends over 18 amino acids. The CDR3 DNA sequence: TGTGCCACCAGTGAGTCCGGGACAGGGAGGTCTGGGGCCAACGTCCTGACTTTC. Its protein product is CATSESGTGRSGANVLTF.

V and J are TRBV5-8 and TRBJ2-6, with 9 positions matching TRBD1. Germline lookup yields CDR1 SGHTS and CDR2 YDEGEE. The CDR3 has 19 amino acids. The junction had 11 bases not matched to a gene; V was cut back by 4 bases and J by 0 bases. The CDR3 sequence: CASSPRLGQGVSGANVLTF. The CDR3 coding sequence is TGTGCCAGCAGCCCGAGGTTGGGACAGGGCGTCTCTGGGGCCAACGTCCTGACTTTC.

V and J are TRBV28 and TRBJ2-7; D gene ambiguous. Germline-derived CDR1 and CDR2 are MDHEN and SYDVKM. CDR3 length: 15 amino acids. V lost 0 bases, J lost 0 bases, and 9 bases lay in between. The CDR3 region is CASSLWPVTSYEQYF. CDR3 DNA sequence: TGTGCCAGCAGTTTATGGCCAGTTACCTCCTACGAGCAGTACTTC.

The gene calls are TRBV18 and TRBJ1-1; maybe TRBD1 (5 bases). Germline V gene sequence: CDR1 KGHSH, CDR2 LQKENI. Trimming left V 3 bases short and J 0 bases short, with 8 bases between. This CDR3 contains 14 residues. The CDR3 protein is CASSPDILNTEAFF. In nucleotides, the CDR3 is TGTGCCAGCTCACCGGACATTTTGAACACTGAAGCTTTCTTT. Full variable domain (rest looked up from reference TRBV18 and TRBJ1-1): NAGVMQNPRHLVRRRGQEARLRCSPMKGHSHVYWYRQLPEEGLKFMVYLQKENIIDESGMPKERFSAEFPKEGPSILRIQQVVRGDSAAYFCASSPDILNTEAFFGQGTRLTVV.

The rearrangement joins TRBV27 to TRBJ2-2; D is unresolved. CDR1 and CDR2 from the germline V gene are MNHEY and SMNVEV (reference sequence). This CDR3 region has 13 residues. V lost 4 bases to trimming and J lost 0 bases, with 3 bases between them. The CDR3 loop is CASSYTNTGELFF. CDR3 DNA: TGTGCCAGCAGTTATACGAACACCGGGGAGCTGTTTTTT.

This chain connects TRBV5-1 to TRBJ2-1, with 7 bases lining up with TRBD2. This CDR3 comprises 15 residues. Germline assignment: CDR1 SGHRS and CDR2 YFSETQ. Unmatched junction bases numbered 13, after V lost 7 bases and J lost 6 bases. CDR3 region: CASSFGGSPSNEQFF. Here the CDR3 DNA reads TGCGCCAGCTCCTTCGGCGGGAGTCCCTCCAATGAGCAGTTCTTC.

J is TRBJ2-3 and V is TRBV11-2, with TRBD2 matching over 14 bases. This CDR3 comprises 18 residues. Germline values: CDR1 SGHAT, CDR2 FQNNGV. V lost 4 bases to trimming and J lost 3 bases; unmatched junction nucleotides: 9. This CDR3 reads CASSSDLWTSGGTDTQYF. The CDR3 DNA follows: TGTGCCAGCAGCTCCGACCTGTGGACTAGCGGGGGGACAGATACGCAGTATTTT.

The genes are TRBV18 and TRBJ2-1, with 14 bases matching TRBD2. CDR1 and CDR2 from the germline V gene are KGHSH and LQKENI. The CDR3 is 19 residues long. The V and J ends lost 1 base and 5 bases, in that order; junction bases with no gene match: 10. The CDR3 loop is CASSPQRLAGGLGNNEQFF. The CDR3 nucleotides are TGTGCCAGCTCACCACAGAGACTAGCGGGAGGGCTAGGGAACAATGAGCAGTTCTTC.

This clone appeared a few times. The V call is TRBV10-3, the J call TRBJ1-5; D gene ambiguous. The germline gives CDR1 ENHRY, CDR2 SYGVKD. The V end was cut by 2 bases, the J end by 0 bases, with 5 bases between. The CDR3 spans 14 residues. CDR3 region: CAISEGVSNQPQHF. The DNA of the CDR3 is TGTGCCATCAGTGAGGGAGTTAGCAATCAGCCCCAGCATTTT.